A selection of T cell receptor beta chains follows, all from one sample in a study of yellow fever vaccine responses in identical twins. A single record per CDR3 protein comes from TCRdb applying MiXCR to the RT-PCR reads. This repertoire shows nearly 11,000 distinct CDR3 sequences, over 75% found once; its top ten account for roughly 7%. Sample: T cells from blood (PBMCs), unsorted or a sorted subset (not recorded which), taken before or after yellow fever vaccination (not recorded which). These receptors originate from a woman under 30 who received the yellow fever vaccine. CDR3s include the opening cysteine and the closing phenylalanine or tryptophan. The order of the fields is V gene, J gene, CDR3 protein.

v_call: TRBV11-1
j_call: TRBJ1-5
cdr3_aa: CASSYDREPQHF

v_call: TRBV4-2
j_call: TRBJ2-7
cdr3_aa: CASSQDSQPKATYEQYF

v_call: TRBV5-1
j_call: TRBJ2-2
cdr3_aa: CASSASGLTGELFF

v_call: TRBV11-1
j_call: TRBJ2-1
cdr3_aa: CASSLGVGSYNEQFF

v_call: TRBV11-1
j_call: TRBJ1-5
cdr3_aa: CASSLWNQPQHF

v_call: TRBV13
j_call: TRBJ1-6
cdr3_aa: CASSPNTANSPLHF

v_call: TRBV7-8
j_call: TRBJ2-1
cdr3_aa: CASSPIAGGIYNEQFF

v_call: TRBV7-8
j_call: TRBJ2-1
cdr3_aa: CASSLSGGASNEQFF

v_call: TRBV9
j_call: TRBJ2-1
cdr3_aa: CASSVGGSRHNEQFF

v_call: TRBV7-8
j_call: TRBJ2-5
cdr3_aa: CASSLGVRGYETQYF

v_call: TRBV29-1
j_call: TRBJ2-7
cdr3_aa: CSALGMPGQGASEQYF

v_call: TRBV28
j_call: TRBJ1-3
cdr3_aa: CASSFAGNTGNTIYF

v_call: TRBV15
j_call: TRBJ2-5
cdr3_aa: CAILGSGQETQYF

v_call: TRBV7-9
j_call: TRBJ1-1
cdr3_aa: CASSTPSDTEAFF

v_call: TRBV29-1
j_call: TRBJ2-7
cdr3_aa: CSVTDASSYEQYF

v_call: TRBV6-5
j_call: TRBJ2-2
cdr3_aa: CASSYSPGRNTGELFF

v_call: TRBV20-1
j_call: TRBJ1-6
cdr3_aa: CSAVLSSYNSPLHF

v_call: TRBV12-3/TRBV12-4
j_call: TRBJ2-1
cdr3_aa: CASSFDRNNEQFF

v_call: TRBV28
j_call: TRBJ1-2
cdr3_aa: CASWDNYGYTF

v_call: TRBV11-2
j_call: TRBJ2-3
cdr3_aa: CATDSGTHTDTQYF

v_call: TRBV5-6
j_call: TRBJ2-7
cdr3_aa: CASSPGTTYEQYF

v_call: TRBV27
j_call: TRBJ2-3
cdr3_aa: CASSFGSRTDTQYF

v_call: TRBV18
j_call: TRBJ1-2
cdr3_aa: CASSPGPTASYGYTF

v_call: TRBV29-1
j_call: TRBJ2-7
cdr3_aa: CSVEDPGQDSYEQYF

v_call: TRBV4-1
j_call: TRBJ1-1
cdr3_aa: CASSQARLRGTEAFF

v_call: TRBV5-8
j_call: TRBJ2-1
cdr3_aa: CASSLAPYNEQFF

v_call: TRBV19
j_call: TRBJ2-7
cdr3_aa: CASSFGTSGFYEQYF

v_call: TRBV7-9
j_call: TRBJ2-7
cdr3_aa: CASSRTSVYYEQYF

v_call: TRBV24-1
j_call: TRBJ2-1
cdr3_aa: CATSDPRVPYNEQFF

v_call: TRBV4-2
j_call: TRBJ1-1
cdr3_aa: CASSQDSGTNTEAFF

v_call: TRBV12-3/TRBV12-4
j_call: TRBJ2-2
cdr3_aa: CASTTGTGESGELFF

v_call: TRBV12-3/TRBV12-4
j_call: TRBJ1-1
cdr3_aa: CASSFAVNTEAFF

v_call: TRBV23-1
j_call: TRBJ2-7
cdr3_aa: CASIQRRGTDSYEQYF

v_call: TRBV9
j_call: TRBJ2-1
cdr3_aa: CASSEQPGLFYNEQFF

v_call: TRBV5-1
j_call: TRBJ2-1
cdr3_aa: CASSLTASDRGEQFF

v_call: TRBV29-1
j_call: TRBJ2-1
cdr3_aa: CSVGSGTADEQFF

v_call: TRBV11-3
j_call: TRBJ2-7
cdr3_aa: CASSLGPAYEQYF

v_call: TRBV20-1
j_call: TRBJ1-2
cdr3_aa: CSARGTGTYGYTF

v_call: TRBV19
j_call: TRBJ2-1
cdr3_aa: CASSIENRGLYNEQFF

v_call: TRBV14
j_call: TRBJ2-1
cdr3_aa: CASSHYHIAGGNDNEQFF

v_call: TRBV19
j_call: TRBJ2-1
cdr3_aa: CASRMGYNEQFF